This TCR beta chain came from a study of T-cell memory formation after mild COVID-19. Study-level information: TCR clusters showed largely donor specificity.

The CDR3 contains 14 residues. V was shortened by 3 bases and J by 2 bases, with 7 bases between the two germline ends. Germline CDR1 and CDR2: MNHEY and SMNVEV (reference sequence). Concerning this clonotype itself: As yet, its antigen is unknown.

Whole-study results and caveats: Clones that contracted from day 15 to 85 were balanced CD4/CD8, while later expanders leaned CD4+.

TCRdb re-analysed the 5' RACE reads in MiXCR, keeping a single row per CDR3 protein. Of a few hundred thousand distinct CDR3 sequences in the sample, about 10% were seen once. The gene calls are TRBV27 and TRBJ1-4, with no clear D. This TCR came from a man in his late teens or twenties who had mild COVID-19 (a few samples of this study predate the infection). Cell type and time point are not known. The sequenced material came from PBMCs or a T cell subset sorted from them (not recorded which). The CDR3 is CASSFSRTNEKLFF. The DNA of the CDR3 is TGTGCCAGCAGTTTCAGTAGGACTAATGAAAAACTGTTTTTT.